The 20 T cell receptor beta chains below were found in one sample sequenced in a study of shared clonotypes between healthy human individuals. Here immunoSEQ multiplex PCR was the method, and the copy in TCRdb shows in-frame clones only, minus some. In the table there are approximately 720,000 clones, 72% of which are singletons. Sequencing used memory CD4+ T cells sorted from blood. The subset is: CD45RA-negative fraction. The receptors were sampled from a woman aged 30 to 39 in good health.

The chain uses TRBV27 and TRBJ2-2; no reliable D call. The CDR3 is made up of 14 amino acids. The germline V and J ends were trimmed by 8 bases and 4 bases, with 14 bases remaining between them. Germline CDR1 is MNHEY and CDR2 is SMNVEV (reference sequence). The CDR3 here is CASSPLYPTGELFF. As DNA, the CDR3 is TGTGCCAGCTCCCCCTTGTACCCCACCGGGGAGCTGTTTTTT.

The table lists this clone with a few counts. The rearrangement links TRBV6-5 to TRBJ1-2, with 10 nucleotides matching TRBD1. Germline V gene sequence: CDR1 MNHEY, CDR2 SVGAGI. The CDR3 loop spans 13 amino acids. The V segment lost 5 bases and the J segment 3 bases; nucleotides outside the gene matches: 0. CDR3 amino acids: CASSGTGDYGYTF. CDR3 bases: TGTGCCAGCAGTGGGACAGGGGACTATGGCTACACCTTC.

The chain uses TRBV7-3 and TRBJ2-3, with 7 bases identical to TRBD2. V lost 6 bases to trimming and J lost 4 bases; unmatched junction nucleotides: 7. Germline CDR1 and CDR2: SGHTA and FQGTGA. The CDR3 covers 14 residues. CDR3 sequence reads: CASRLTSAADTQYF. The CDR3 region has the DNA TGTGCCAGCAGGCTTACTAGCGCCGCAGATACGCAGTATTTT.

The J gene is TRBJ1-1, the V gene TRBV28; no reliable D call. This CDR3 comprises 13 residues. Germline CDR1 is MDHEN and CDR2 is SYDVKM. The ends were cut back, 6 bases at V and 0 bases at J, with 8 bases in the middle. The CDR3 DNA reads TGTGCCAGCAGACCCTTCATGAACACTGAAGCTTTCTTT. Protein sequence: CASRPFMNTEAFF.

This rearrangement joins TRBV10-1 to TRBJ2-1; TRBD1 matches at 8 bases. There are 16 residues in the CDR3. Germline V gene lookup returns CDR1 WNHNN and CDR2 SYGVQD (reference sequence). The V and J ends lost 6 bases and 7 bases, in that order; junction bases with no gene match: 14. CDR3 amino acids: CASSPEAGQGRNEQFF. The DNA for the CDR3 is TGCGCCAGCAGCCCCGAGGCAGGACAGGGTAGGAATGAGCAGTTCTTC.

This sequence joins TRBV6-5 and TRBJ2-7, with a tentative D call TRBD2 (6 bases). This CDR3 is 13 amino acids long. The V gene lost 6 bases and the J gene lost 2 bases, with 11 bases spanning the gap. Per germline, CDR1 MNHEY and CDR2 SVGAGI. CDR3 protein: CASSRSGTYEQYF. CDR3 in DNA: TGTGCCAGCAGCCGTAGCGGTACCTACGAGCAGTACTTC.

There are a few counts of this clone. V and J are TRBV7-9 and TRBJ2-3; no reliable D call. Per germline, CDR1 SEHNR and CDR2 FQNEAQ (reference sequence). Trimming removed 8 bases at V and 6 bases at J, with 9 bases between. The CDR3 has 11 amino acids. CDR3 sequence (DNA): TGTGCCAGCCTATTACTTGATACGCAGTATTTT. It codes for CASLLLDTQYF.

The CDR3 region has the DNA TGTGCCAGCAGCCGAAGGTCGGATGAGCAGTTCTTC. Its translation: CASSRRSDEQFF. The genes are TRBV11-2 and TRBJ2-1; no definite D call. The V gene's germline CDR1 is SGHAT and CDR2 FQNNGV. Between the trimmed V and J ends, which lost 5 bases and 8 bases, there was a span of 10 bases. The CDR3 has 12 residues.

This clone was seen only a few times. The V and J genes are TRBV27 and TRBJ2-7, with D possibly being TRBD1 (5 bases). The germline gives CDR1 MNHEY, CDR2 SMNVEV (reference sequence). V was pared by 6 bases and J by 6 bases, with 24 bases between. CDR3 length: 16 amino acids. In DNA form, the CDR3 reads TGTGCCAGCAGAAACACATCCTGGGGCAGGATCTCCGAGCAGTACTTC. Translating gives CASRNTSWGRISEQYF.

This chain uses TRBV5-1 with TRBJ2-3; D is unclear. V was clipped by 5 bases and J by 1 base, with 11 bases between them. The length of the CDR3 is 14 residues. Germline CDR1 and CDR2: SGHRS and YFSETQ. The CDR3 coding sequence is TGCGCCAGCAGTATCAGTTCTGGCACAGATACGCAGTATTTT. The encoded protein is CASSISSGTDTQYF.

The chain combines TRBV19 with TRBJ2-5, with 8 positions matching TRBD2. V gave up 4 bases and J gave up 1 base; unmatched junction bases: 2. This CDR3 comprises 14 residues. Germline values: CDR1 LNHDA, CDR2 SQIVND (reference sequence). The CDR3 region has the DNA TGTGCCAGTAGTAAGGGGACTAGCCAAGAGACCCAGTACTTC. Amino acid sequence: CASSKGTSQETQYF.

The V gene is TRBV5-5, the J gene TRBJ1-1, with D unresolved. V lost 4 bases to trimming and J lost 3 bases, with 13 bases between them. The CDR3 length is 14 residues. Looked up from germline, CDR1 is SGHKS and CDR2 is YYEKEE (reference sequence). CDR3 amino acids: CASSPSSGYTEAFF. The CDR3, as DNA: TGTGCCAGCAGCCCGTCTTCGGGGTACACTGAAGCTTTCTTT.

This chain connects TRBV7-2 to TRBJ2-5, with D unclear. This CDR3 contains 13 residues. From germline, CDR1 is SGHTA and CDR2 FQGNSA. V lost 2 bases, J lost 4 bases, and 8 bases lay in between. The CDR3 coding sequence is TGTGCCAGCAGCTTAAACGGGTTAGAGACCCAGTACTTC. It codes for CASSLNGLETQYF.

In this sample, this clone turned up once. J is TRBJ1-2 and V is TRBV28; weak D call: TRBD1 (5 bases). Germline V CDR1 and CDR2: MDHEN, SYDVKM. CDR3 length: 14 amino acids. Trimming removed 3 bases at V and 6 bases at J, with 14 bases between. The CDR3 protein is CASSFIPQGHGYTF. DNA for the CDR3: TGTGCCAGCAGTTTCATCCCCCAGGGCCATGGCTACACCTTC.

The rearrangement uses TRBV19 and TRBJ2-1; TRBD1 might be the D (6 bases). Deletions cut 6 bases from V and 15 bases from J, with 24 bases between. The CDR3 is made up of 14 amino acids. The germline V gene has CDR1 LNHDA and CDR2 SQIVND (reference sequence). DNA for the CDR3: TGTGCCAGTAGACCTCGGCAGGGGTTGCTGGGGCGGTTCTTC. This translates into CASRPRQGLLGRFF.

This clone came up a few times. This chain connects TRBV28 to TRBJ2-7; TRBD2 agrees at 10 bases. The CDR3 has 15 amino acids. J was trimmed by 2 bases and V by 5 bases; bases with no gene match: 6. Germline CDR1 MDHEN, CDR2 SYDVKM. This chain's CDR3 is CASSPGTSATYEQYF. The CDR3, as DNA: TGTGCCAGCAGTCCGGGGACTAGCGCGACCTACGAGCAGTACTTC.

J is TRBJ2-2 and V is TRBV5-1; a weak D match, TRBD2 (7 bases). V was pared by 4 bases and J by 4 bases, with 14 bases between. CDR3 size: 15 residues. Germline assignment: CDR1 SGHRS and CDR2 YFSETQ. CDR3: CASSGGAIGTGELFF. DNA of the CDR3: TGCGCCAGCAGCGGGGGGGCTATCGGCACCGGGGAGCTGTTTTTT.

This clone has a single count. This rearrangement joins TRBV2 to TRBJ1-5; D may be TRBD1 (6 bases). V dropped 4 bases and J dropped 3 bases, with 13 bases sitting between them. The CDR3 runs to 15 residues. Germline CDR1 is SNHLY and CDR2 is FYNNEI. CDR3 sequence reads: CASSVLRGNNQPQHF. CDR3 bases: TGTGCCAGCAGTGTGCTCAGGGGTAACAATCAGCCCCAGCATTTT.

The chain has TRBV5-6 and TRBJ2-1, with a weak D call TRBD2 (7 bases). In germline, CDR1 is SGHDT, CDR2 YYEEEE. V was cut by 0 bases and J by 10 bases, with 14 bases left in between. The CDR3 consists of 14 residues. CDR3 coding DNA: TGTGCCAGCAGCTTGGGAGCGGGAAGGGGGGAGCAGTTCTTC. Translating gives CASSLGAGRGEQFF.

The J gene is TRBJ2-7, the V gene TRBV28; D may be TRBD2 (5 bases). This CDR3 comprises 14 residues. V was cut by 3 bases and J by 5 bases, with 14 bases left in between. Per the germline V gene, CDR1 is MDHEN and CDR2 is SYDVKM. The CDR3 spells CASSFFRENHEQYF. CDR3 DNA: TGTGCCAGCAGTTTTTTTCGGGAAAATCACGAGCAGTACTTC.